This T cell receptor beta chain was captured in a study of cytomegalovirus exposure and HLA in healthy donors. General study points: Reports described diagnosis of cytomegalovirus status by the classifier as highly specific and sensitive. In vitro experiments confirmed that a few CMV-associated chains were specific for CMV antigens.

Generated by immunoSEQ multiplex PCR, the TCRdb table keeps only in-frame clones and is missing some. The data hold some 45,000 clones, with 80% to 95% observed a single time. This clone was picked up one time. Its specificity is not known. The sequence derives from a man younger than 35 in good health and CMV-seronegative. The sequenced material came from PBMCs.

In DNA form, the CDR3 reads TGTGCCAGCAGCGTAGGCGTCCTTATGATCACAGATACGCAGTATTTT. It translates to CASSVGVLMITDTQYF. V and J are TRBV9 and TRBJ2-3; no definite D call. Looked up from germline, CDR1 is SGDLS and CDR2 is YYNGEE. The CDR3 is made up of 16 amino acids. V gave up 0 bases and J gave up 2 bases, with 13 bases separating them.